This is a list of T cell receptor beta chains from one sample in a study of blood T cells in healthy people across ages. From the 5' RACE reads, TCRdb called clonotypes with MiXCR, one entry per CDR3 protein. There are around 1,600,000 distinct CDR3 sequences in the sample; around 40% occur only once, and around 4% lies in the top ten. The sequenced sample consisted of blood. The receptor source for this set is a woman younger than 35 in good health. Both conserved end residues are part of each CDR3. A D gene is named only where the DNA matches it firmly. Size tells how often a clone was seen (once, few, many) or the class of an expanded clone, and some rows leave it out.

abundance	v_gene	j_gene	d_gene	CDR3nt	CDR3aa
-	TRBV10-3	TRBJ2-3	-	TGTGCCATCAGCCCCATGGGCACAGATACGCAGTATTTT	CAISPMGTDTQYF
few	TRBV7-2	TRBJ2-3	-	TGTGCCAGCAGCTTAGCCGGAGGGCCTGGCACAGATACGCAGTATTTT	CASSLAGGPGTDTQYF
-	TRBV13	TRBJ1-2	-	TGTGCCAGCAGCATTGGAGGGGGGGAGCATTATGGCTACACCTTC	CASSIGGGEHYGYTF
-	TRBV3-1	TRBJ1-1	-	TGTGCCAGCAGCCCGACAGTCGAGAACACTGAAGCTTTCTTT	CASSPTVENTEAFF
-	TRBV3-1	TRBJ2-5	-	TGTGCCAGCAGCCAACCGGTTGGGAAGACCCAGTACTTC	CASSQPVGKTQYF
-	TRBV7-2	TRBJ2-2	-	TGTGCCAGCAGCTTAGGAGGAATCCTTCGGACCGGGGAGCTGTTTTTT	CASSLGGILRTGELFF
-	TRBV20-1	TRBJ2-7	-	TGCAGTGCAACGGGACGGCTTTCCTACGAGCAGTACTTC	CSATGRLSYEQYF
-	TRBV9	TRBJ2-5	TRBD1	TGTGCCAGCAGCCCGCTGGGACAGGGTATGGAGACCCAGTACTTC	CASSPLGQGMETQYF
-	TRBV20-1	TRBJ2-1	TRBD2	TGCAGTGCTAGCTCCACTAGCGGGGGATTGTCCTACAATGAGCAGTTCTTC	CSASSTSGGLSYNEQFF
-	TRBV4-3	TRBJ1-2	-	TGCGCCAGCAGCCAAGAGGGCACTCTCAACTATGGCTACACCTTC	CASSQEGTLNYGYTF
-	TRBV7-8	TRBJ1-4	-	TGTGCCAGCAGCTTAGTAGCAAATAATGAAAAACTGTTTTTT	CASSLVANNEKLFF
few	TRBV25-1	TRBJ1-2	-	TGTGCCAGCAGTGAATCAGGGTTCAGCTATGGCTACACCTTC	CASSESGFSYGYTF
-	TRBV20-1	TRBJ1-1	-	TGCAGTGCTAACGGACCGAACACTGAAGCTTTCTTT	CSANGPNTEAFF
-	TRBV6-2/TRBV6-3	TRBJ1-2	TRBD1	TGTGCCAGCAGTTGCTCGATTCGGACAGGGCGCCATGGCTACACCTTC	CASSCSIRTGRHGYTF
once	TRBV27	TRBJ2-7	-	TGTGCCAGCAGTTCCACTGACGGATCCTACGAGCAGTACTTC	CASSSTDGSYEQYF
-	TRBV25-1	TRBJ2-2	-	TGTGCCAGCAGTGAATGGGGTGAGGGAACCGGGGAGCTGTTTTTT	CASSEWGEGTGELFF
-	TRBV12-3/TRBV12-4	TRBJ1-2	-	TGTGCCAGCAGTTTTACGTCCGGCGGTGGCTACACCTTC	CASSFTSGGGYTF
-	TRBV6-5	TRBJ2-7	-	TGTGCCAGCAGCCCGAGTCTCAGGGCCGAGCAGTACTTC	CASSPSLRAEQYF
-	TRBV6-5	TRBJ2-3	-	TGTGCCAGCAGTTACTCCCACGGGGATACGCAGTATTTT	CASSYSHGDTQYF
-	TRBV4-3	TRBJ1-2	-	TGCGCCAGCAGCCAGCCGAGGCTGGGCAGTACTAACTATGGCTACACCTTC	CASSQPRLGSTNYGYTF
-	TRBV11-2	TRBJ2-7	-	TGTGCCAGCAGCTTAGATACACTAGTCAATGAGCAGTACTTC	CASSLDTLVNEQYF
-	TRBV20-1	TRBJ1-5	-	TGCAGTGCCTCTGGCCGGTATAGCAATCAGCCCCAGCATTTT	CSASGRYSNQPQHF
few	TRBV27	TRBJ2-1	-	TGTGCCAGCAGTCCCCGGGGCTTCTACAATGAGCAGTTCTTC	CASSPRGFYNEQFF
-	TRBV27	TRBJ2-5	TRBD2	TGTGCCAGCAGTCTAGAGATTGGCGGGAGTGCATACAATGAGCAGTACTTC	CASSLEIGGSAYNEQYF
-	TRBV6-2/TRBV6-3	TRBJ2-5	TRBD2	TGTGCCAGCACCACTCCGGGACTAGCGGGAGAGACCCAGTACTTC	CASTTPGLAGETQYF
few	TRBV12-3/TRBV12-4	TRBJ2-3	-	TGTGCCAGCAGTTTGGCCCCGGGGAGCGCAGATACGCAGTATTTT	CASSLAPGSADTQYF
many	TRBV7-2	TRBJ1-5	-	TGTGCCAGCAGCACGGGAGGTCAGCCCCAGCATTTT	CASSTGGQPQHF
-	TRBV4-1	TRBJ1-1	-	TGCGCCAGCAGCCAAGATCTTAGCGCTGAAGCTTTCTTT	CASSQDLSAEAFF
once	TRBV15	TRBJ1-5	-	TGTGCCACCAGCAGTTCACGAGGGGGCAATCAGCCCCAGCATTTT	CATSSSRGGNQPQHF
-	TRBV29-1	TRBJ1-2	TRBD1	TGCAGCGGACCGAGGACAGGGGCTAACTATGGCTACACCTTC	CSGPRTGANYGYTF
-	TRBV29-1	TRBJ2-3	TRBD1	TGCAGCGGGAACGGGGACCGGGGGACAGGGGGTTCAGATACGCAGTATTTT	CSGNGDRGTGGSDTQYF
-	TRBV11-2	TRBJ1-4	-	TGTGCCAGCAGCTTAGAGGTAGCAGTCGAAAAACTGTTTTTT	CASSLEVAVEKLFF
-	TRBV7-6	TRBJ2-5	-	TGTGCCAGCCAAAGTGGGGGGACCCAGTACTTC	CASQSGGTQYF
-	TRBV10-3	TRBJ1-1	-	TGTGCCGTCATGGAGGGGACACGGAACACTGAAGCTTTCTTT	CAVMEGTRNTEAFF
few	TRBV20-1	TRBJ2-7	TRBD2	TGCAGTGCTATGGCTAGCGGAACCTACGAGCAGTACTTC	CSAMASGTYEQYF
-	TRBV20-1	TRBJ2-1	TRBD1	TGCAGTGCTAACAGGGGCCCCTACGGAAATGAGCAGTTCTTC	CSANRGPYGNEQFF